This record looks at one T cell receptor (beta chain) sequence and its context. This specimen comes from a study of OX40 agonist ivuxolimab in advanced cancers. Some clones are missing from TCRdb's copy, which holds only in-frame ones; the method was immunoSEQ multiplex PCR. The sample yields 77,000 or so clones, 90% seen once. V lost 11 bases, J lost 4 bases, and 10 bases stayed unmatched. Germline assignment: CDR1 ENHRY and CDR2 SYGVKD. The CDR3 spans 14 residues. The source material was CD4+ or CD8+ T cells sorted from blood, sampled in a trial of the OX40 agonist ivuxolimab. The chain employs TRBV10-3 and TRBJ2-7; 11 nucleotides agree with TRBD1. The source of this sequence is an adult with an advanced solid tumor such as melanoma, head and neck, liver or kidney cancer. CDR3 residues: CAVMPGQGAYEQYF. For the CDR3, the DNA is TGTGCCGTGATGCCAGGACAGGGGGCTTACGAGCAGTACTTC.